This T cell receptor (beta chain) emerged from a study of T cell changes during pregnancy in multiple sclerosis. Produced via immunoSEQ multiplex PCR; TCRdb's table is partial and in-frame only. Among roughly 64,000 clones listed, approximately 91% were seen once. The germline gives CDR1 SGHTA, CDR2 FQGTGA. The V end was cut by 5 bases, the J end by 7 bases, with 14 bases between. There are 13 residues in the CDR3. The chain couples TRBV7-3 to TRBJ1-2; maybe TRBD1 (6 bases). The origin of this receptor is a female donor with multiple sclerosis, enrolled in a pregnancy study. The sample was peripheral blood, taken in the second trimester of pregnancy. The CDR3 is CASSPTGGGGYTF. CDR3 DNA: TGTGCCAGCAGCCCGACGGGAGGGGGTGGCTACACCTTC.